This TCR beta chain was retrieved from a study of blood T cell repertoires in COVID-19. Study information: The United States, Italy and Spain supplied acute and convalescent COVID-19 samples. From T cells, B-cell-depleted T cells, or PBMCs came the material, which was cDNA or gDNA.

Original data processing: For nucleated cells, counts were estimated from reference gene primer amplification. Data came from immunoSEQ multiplex PCR; TCRdb stores just in-frame clones and leaves some out. Clone size and the V and J calls come from that table; the DNA yielded D and trimming. The sample gives tens of thousands of clones, about 88% of which show up once; around 1.3% is in the top ten. The ends were cut back, 6 bases at V and 4 bases at J, with 15 bases in the middle. The CDR3 covers 14 residues. CDR1 and CDR2 from the germline V gene are SNHLY and FYNNEI. This sequence was found in a man between 60 and 75 years old with acute or convalescent COVID-19. This sequence joins TRBV2 and TRBJ1-1; possibly TRBD1 for D (5 bases). Sequenced input: peripheral blood. CDR3 sequence reads: CASRILTASTEAFF. DNA of the CDR3: TGTGCCAGCAGGATACTGACAGCTAGCACTGAAGCTTTCTTT.